Listed here are 22 T cell receptor beta chains from one sample, sequenced in a study of T cell changes during pregnancy in multiple sclerosis. The repertoire was sequenced with immunoSEQ multiplex PCR; TCRdb's copy has only in-frame clones and lacks some. In the table there are around 100,000 clones, over 80% of which are singletons. Sequenced material: peripheral blood, taken after pregnancy. The receptor source for this set is a female donor with multiple sclerosis, enrolled in a pregnancy study.

The chain has TRBV30 and TRBJ1-1; D gene uncertain. V lost 8 bases to trimming and J lost 0 bases, with 10 bases between them. The CDR3 runs 12 residues. The germline V gene encodes CDR1 GTSNPN and CDR2 SVGIG (reference sequence). CDR3 protein: CAGSQLNTEAFF. The CDR3 DNA reads TGTGCCGGCTCACAGCTGAACACTGAAGCTTTCTTT.

The rearrangement links TRBV19 to TRBJ2-7, with D possibly TRBD1 on 5 matching bases. The CDR3 is made up of 13 amino acids. CDR1 and CDR2 from the germline V gene are LNHDA and SQIVND (reference sequence). Trimming removed 6 bases at V and 0 bases at J, with 9 bases between. This CDR3 is CASSPGPSYEQYF. In DNA, the CDR3 is TGTGCCAGTAGCCCAGGGCCCTCCTACGAGCAGTACTTC. Full variable domain (remainder filled in from reference TRBV19 and TRBJ2-7): DGGITQSPKYLFRKEGQNVTLSCEQNLNHDAMYWYRQDPGQGLRLIYYSQIVNDFQKGDIAEGYSVSREKKESFPLTVTSAQKNPTAFYLCASSPGPSYEQYFGPGTRLTVT.

The V and J genes are TRBV7-9 and TRBJ1-5; perhaps TRBD1 as D (6 bases). Germline CDR1 is SEHNR and CDR2 is FQNEAQ (reference sequence). Trimming removed 5 bases at V and 1 base at J, with 12 bases between. The CDR3 contains 15 residues. DNA of the CDR3: TGTGCCAGCAGCCCCCAGGGGACGAGCAATCAGCCCCAGCATTTT. This encodes CASSPQGTSNQPQHF.

J is TRBJ2-5 and V is TRBV5-1, with 7 nucleotides matching TRBD1. Germline V lookup: CDR1 SGHRS, CDR2 YFSETQ. The J segment lost 0 bases and the V segment lost 4 bases, leaving 12 bases of the junction unmatched. This CDR3 spans 17 amino acids. The chain's CDR3 is CASSPPPGQGDQETQYF. CDR3 sequence (DNA): TGCGCCAGCAGCCCCCCACCGGGGCAGGGGGACCAAGAGACCCAGTACTTC.

A single count supports this clone. In DNA, the CDR3 is TGCGCCAGCAGTGACCGAGCGGGAATCAGCACAGATACGCAGTATTTT. It is translated as CASSDRAGISTDTQYF. The rearrangement uses TRBV10-1 and TRBJ2-3, with 7 bases fitting TRBD2. Germline CDR1 is WNHNN and CDR2 is SYGVQD (reference sequence). The CDR3 contains 16 residues. V dropped 3 bases and J dropped 0; count of bases not matched to a gene: 6.

The V gene is TRBV5-1, the J gene TRBJ2-1; TRBD2 matches 9 bases. The J segment lost 4 bases and the V segment lost 0 bases, leaving 5 bases of the junction unmatched. Germline CDR1 reads SGHRS; CDR2 reads YFSETQ. This CDR3 contains 16 residues. The CDR3 DNA follows: TGCGCCAGCAGCTTGGTGACTAGCGGAGCATACAATGAGCAGTTCTTC. Amino acids: CASSLVTSGAYNEQFF.

This sequence joins TRBV6-1 and TRBJ2-3; TRBD2 matches at 11 bases. V lost 4 bases and J lost 2; bases outside the gene matches: 8. Germline-derived CDR1 and CDR2 are MNHNS and SASEGT. The CDR3 has 17 residues. CDR3 region: CASSGGLAEINTDTQYF. CDR3 DNA: TGTGCCAGCAGTGGGGGACTAGCGGAGATAAACACAGATACGCAGTATTTT.

The chain carries TRBV27 and TRBJ1-1; D might be TRBD1 (6 bases). V was shortened by 3 bases and J by 0 bases, with 17 bases between the two germline ends. The germline V gene encodes CDR1 MNHEY and CDR2 SMNVEV (reference sequence). The CDR3 contains 17 residues. The CDR3 DNA follows: TGTGCCAGCAGTTTGGATAGGGGGACATTCATGAACACTGAAGCTTTCTTT. Amino acids: CASSLDRGTFMNTEAFF.

This chain links TRBV5-1 with TRBJ2-5; 7 nucleotides align to TRBD2. The trim removed 0 bases at V and 5 bases at J, leaving 4 bases unmatched. The CDR3 has 14 amino acids. CDR1 SGHRS and CDR2 YFSETQ come from the germline V gene. CDR3 region: CASSLGLAAETQYF. The DNA for the CDR3 is TGCGCCAGCAGCTTGGGTCTAGCGGCCGAGACCCAGTACTTC. Drawing the rest from reference TRBV5-1 and TRBJ2-5, the complete variable domain is KAGVTQTPRYLIKTRGQQVTLSCSPISGHRSVSWYQQTPGQGLQFLFEYFSETQRNKGNFPGRFSGRQFSNSRSEMNVSTLELGDSALYLCASSLGLAAETQYFGPGTRLLVL.

This rearrangement joins TRBV4-3 to TRBJ1-2; 7 positions agree with TRBD1. The CDR3 has 18 amino acids. V shed 1 base and J 5 bases; nucleotides not matched to a gene: 16. Germline assignment: CDR1 LGHNA and CDR2 YSLEER. In DNA, the CDR3 is TGCGCCAGCAGCCAAGTAGGGGGCGGATTAGTTCTCGGTTATGGCTACACCTTC. This encodes CASSQVGGGLVLGYGYTF.

V and J are TRBV27 and TRBJ1-4; D gene ambiguous. Per the germline V gene, CDR1 is MNHEY and CDR2 is SMNVEV (reference sequence). The germline V and J ends were trimmed by 6 bases and 6 bases, with 20 bases remaining between them. The CDR3 is 16 residues long. The CDR3 nucleotides read TGTGCCAGCAGCCCCTCGGCGGGCAGGCTTTATGAAAAACTGTTTTTT. Protein product: CASSPSAGRLYEKLFF.

This chain joins TRBV7-2 and TRBJ2-3; D remains ambiguous. The CDR3 runs to 15 residues. Germline loops: CDR1 SGHTA, CDR2 FQGNSA. The ends were cut back, 1 base at V and 2 bases at J, with 10 bases in the middle. Written as DNA, the CDR3 is TGTGCCAGCAGCTTAGGTGACACAGACACAGATACGCAGTATTTT. This gives the protein CASSLGDTDTDTQYF.

As DNA, the CDR3 is TGTGCCAGAAGCTCCGACAGGGTACGTAATGAAAAACTGTTTTTT. It yields the protein CARSSDRVRNEKLFF. This chain joins TRBV5-3 and TRBJ1-4; 7 bases fit TRBD1. TRBV5-3 is recorded as an ORF, its role being uncertain. V lost 3 bases to trimming and J lost 4 bases; unmatched junction nucleotides: 6. The CDR3 length is 15 residues.

The chain combines TRBV5-1 with TRBJ2-3; 13 bases are a match to TRBD2. The CDR3 totals 18 residues. Looked up from germline, CDR1 is SGHRS and CDR2 is YFSETQ. V trimming: 3 bases; J trimming: 1 base; junction bases outside the gene matches: 8. The CDR3 DNA follows: TGCGCCAGCAGCTACGGACTAGCGGGAGCCAAGCGCACAGATACGCAGTATTTT. As protein: CASSYGLAGAKRTDTQYF.

The chain is built from TRBV4-2 and TRBJ2-1, with D possibly TRBD2 on 6 matching bases. The germline CDR1 and CDR2 sequences are LGHNA and YNFKEQ. This CDR3 region has 15 residues. The V end was cut by 4 bases, the J end by 3 bases, with 13 bases between. CDR3 residues: CASSPDSGSYNEQFF. The CDR3 DNA reads TGTGCCAGCAGCCCTGATAGCGGAAGCTACAATGAGCAGTTCTTC.

The genes are TRBV18 and TRBJ2-3; TRBD2 matches at 13 bases. From germline, CDR1 is KGHSH and CDR2 LQKENI. The CDR3 covers 18 residues. Losses at the gene ends were 4 bases for V and 1 base for J; bases not matched to a gene: 8. The DNA of the CDR3 is TGTGCCAGCTCACACCCCCTCGGACTAGCGGGGGGCACAGATACGCAGTATTTT. This gives the protein CASSHPLGLAGGTDTQYF.

This sequence joins TRBV6-1 and TRBJ2-3, with a possible D match to TRBD1 (5 bases). This CDR3 contains 15 residues. The V and J ends lost 4 bases and 0 bases respectively, with 11 bases between them. Germline V gene lookup returns CDR1 MNHNS and CDR2 SASEGT. CDR3 DNA sequence: TGTGCCAGCAGTGGCAGGGAAATAAGCACAGATACGCAGTATTTT. Translation gives CASSGREISTDTQYF.

V is TRBV7-8 and J is TRBJ1-1; 9 bases align to TRBD1. After removal of 5 bases from V and 4 bases from J, the junction contained 5 bases not matched to a gene. The germline V gene encodes CDR1 SGHVS and CDR2 FQNEAQ. CDR3 size: 14 residues. CDR3 in DNA: TGTGCCAGCAGCCTAGGGACAGGGCCCACTGAAGCTTTCTTT. Amino acids: CASSLGTGPTEAFF.

The V and J genes are TRBV28 and TRBJ1-1; no reliable D call. V was shortened by 7 bases and J by 1 base, with 16 bases between the two germline ends. CDR1 is MDHEN and CDR2 is SYDVKM in the germline V gene. The CDR3 extends over 15 amino acids. This chain's CDR3 is CASMRYLASNTEAFF. The CDR3 region has the DNA TGTGCCAGCATGAGGTATTTGGCGTCGAACACTGAAGCTTTCTTT.

The V and J genes are TRBV13 and TRBJ2-1; 9 nucleotides line up with TRBD2. The CDR3 spans 15 residues. The V segment lost 3 bases and the J segment 7 bases; nucleotides outside the gene matches: 7. The V gene's germline CDR1 is PRHDT and CDR2 FYEKMQ (reference sequence). CDR3 DNA: TGTGCCAGCAGCTTTGGGACTAGCCCCGGAAATGAGCAGTTCTTC. Protein product: CASSFGTSPGNEQFF.

This chain joins TRBV7-8 and TRBJ1-6; D perhaps matches TRBD1 (5 bases). The CDR3 has 15 amino acids. V lost 6 bases and J 6 bases, leaving 15 bases between the germline ends. Germline values: CDR1 SGHVS, CDR2 FQNEAQ. CDR3 region: CASSLNRQTNSPLHF. CDR3 nucleotides: TGTGCCAGCAGTTTAAACCGACAGACTAATTCACCCCTCCACTTT.

This chain uses TRBV18 with TRBJ2-5, with D unclear. Germline loops: CDR1 KGHSH, CDR2 LQKENI. Trimming took off 5 bases at V and 6 bases at J, with 16 bases between the two ends. The CDR3 has 14 residues. CDR3: CASSSTGSGKTQYF. In DNA form, the CDR3 reads TGTGCCAGCTCATCGACTGGGTCCGGAAAGACCCAGTACTTC.